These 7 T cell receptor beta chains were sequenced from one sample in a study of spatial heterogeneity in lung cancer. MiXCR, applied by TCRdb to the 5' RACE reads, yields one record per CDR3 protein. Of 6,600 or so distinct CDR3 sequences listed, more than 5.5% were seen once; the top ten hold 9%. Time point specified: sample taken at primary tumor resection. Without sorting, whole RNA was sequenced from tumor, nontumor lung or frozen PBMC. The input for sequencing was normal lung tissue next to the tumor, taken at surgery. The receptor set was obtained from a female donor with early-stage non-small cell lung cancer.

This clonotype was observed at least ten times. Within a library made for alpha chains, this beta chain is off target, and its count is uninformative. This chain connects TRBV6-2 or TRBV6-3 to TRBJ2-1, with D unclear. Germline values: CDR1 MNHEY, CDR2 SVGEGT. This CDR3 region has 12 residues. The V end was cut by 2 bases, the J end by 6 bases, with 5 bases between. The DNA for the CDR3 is TGTGCCAGCAGTTACGGGGTCAATGAGCAGTTCTTC. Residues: CASSYGVNEQFF.

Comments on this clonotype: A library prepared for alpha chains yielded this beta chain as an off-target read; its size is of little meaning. This CDR3 is CASSYSVRNRSPQHF. CDR3 coding DNA: TGTGCCAGCAGTTACTCGGTGAGGAACCGATCGCCCCAGCATTTT. The rearrangement uses TRBV6-5 and TRBJ1-5; D is ambiguous. Germline CDR1 reads MNHEY; CDR2 reads SVGAGI. With 0 bases removed from V and 9 bases from J, the gap between germline ends came to 15 bases. The CDR3 spans 15 residues.

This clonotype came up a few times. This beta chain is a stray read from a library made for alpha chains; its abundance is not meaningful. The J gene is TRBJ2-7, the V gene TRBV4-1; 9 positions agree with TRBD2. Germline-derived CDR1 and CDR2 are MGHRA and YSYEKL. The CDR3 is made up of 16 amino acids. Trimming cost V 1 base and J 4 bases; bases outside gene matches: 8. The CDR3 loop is CASSQGGTSLFYEQYF. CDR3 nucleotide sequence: TGCGCCAGCAGCCAAGGGGGGACTAGCCTTTTTTACGAGCAGTACTTC.

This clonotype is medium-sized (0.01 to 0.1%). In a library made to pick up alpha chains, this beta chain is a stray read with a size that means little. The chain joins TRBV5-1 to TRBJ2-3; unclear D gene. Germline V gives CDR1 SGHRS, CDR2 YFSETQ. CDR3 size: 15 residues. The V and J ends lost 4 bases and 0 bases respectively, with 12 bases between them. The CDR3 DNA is TGCGCCAGCAGCCCATTTGCGGATAGCACAGATACGCAGTATTTT. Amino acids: CASSPFADSTDTQYF.

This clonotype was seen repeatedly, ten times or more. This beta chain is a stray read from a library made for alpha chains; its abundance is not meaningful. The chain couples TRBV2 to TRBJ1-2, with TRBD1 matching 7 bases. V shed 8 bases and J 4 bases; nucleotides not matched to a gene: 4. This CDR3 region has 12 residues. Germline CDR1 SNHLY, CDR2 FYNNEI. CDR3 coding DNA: TGTGCCAGCCAGGACAGGATCTATGGCTACACCTTC. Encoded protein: CASQDRIYGYTF.

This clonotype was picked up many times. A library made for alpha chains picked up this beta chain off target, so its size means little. DNA for the CDR3: TGTGCCAGCAGCTTTAAGGGACAAGCGGGAGAAAGAGAGACCCAGTACTTC. It specifies CASSFKGQAGERETQYF. This rearrangement joins TRBV5-6 to TRBJ2-5; 8 bases agree with TRBD2. V was pared by 2 bases and J by 4 bases, with 13 bases of the junction left unmatched. In germline, CDR1 is SGHDT, CDR2 YYEEEE. The CDR3 contains 17 residues.

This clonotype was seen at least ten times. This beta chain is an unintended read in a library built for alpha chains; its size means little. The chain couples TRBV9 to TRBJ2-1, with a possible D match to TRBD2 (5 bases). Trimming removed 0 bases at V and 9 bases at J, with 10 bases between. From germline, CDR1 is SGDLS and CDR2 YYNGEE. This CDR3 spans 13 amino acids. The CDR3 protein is CASSVEGRGEQFF. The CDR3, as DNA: TGTGCCAGCAGCGTAGAAGGCCGGGGTGAGCAGTTCTTC.